The 27 T cell receptor beta chains below come from one sample, sequenced in a study of regulatory dendritic cells for organ transplantation. The repertoire was sequenced with immunoSEQ multiplex PCR; TCRdb's copy has only in-frame clones and lacks some. The sample holds around 19,000 clones; 74% are singletons and the top ten take 0.92%. Material: memory CD4+ T cells from blood. Specified subset: CD45RO+ memory T cells. The receptor set was obtained from a human donor in good health.

This clone came up once. V and J are TRBV6-6 and TRBJ2-3; TRBD2 matches 9 bases. The V gene end was trimmed by 5 bases and the J gene end by 4 bases; junction bases not matched to a gene: 7. The germline gives CDR1 MNHNY, CDR2 SVGAGI (reference sequence). This CDR3 has 15 amino acids. CDR3: CASSPIAGAADTQYF. CDR3 nucleotide sequence: TGTGCCAGCAGTCCTATAGCGGGGGCGGCAGATACGCAGTATTTT.

The chain employs TRBV5-1 and TRBJ1-5; D gene unclear. V was clipped by 5 bases and J by 3 bases, with 9 bases between them. The CDR3 runs to 13 residues. Germline-derived CDR1 and CDR2 are SGHRS and YFSETQ. CDR3 loop: CASRDGDNQPQHF. Written as DNA, the CDR3 is TGCGCCAGCAGGGATGGAGACAATCAGCCCCAGCATTTT.

The V and J genes are TRBV5-5 and TRBJ2-5; 10 nucleotides line up with TRBD2. The V and J ends lost 4 bases and 3 bases, in that order; junction bases with no gene match: 3. Germline loops: CDR1 SGHKS, CDR2 YYEKEE (reference sequence). The CDR3 is 14 residues long. The CDR3 loop reads CASSRGLAEETQYF. The CDR3 DNA sequence: TGTGCCAGCAGCCGCGGACTAGCGGAAGAGACCCAGTACTTC.

The rearrangement joins TRBV18 to TRBJ2-7; TRBD2 is a possible D gene (6 bases). CDR3 size: 15 residues. Germline lookup yields CDR1 KGHSH and CDR2 LQKENI. Between the trimmed V and J ends, which lost 5 bases and 1 base, there was a span of 15 bases. The DNA for the CDR3 is TGTGCCAGCTCAGGCGTGACGGGGGATTCCTACGAGCAGTACTTC. This sequence encodes CASSGVTGDSYEQYF.

This chain connects TRBV6-6 to TRBJ1-2; D gene uncertain. Trimming cost V 8 bases and J 0 bases, with 13 bases left between them. CDR1 and CDR2 from the germline V gene are MNHNY and SVGAGI (reference sequence). There are 14 residues in the CDR3. In nucleotides, the CDR3 is TGTGCCAGCGCGACCAGGTTCGCTAACTATGGCTACACCTTC. It yields the protein CASATRFANYGYTF.

The rearrangement uses TRBV11-1 and TRBJ1-1; 7 bases agree with TRBD1. CDR3 length equals 16 residues. CDR1 and CDR2 (germline): SGHAT, FQDESV (reference sequence). With V trimmed by 3 bases and J by 1 base, 8 bases remained unmatched. DNA for the CDR3: TGTGCCAGCAGCTTCGGACAGGCTGGGAGGAACACTGAAGCTTTCTTT. Amino acid sequence: CASSFGQAGRNTEAFF.

This chain joins TRBV6-5 and TRBJ2-1, with 12 bases that match TRBD2. Germline CDR1 and CDR2: MNHEY and SVGAGI. The CDR3 has 14 residues. V gave up 7 bases and J gave up 7 bases; unmatched junction bases: 5. The CDR3 sequence is CASNLAGGRNEQFF. The CDR3 DNA reads TGTGCCAGCAACCTAGCGGGGGGGCGGAATGAGCAGTTCTTC.

This chain joins TRBV2 and TRBJ2-7; TRBD2 is a possible D gene (6 bases). The CDR3 is 13 residues long. CDR1 SNHLY and CDR2 FYNNEI come from the germline V gene. V gave up 11 bases and J gave up 3 bases, with 17 bases separating them. The CDR3 coding sequence is TGTGCCGGGGGGTCTAGTACCGTCTACGAGCAGTACTTC. Translating it yields CAGGSSTVYEQYF. Together with reference TRBV2 and TRBJ2-7, the CDR3 gives the full variable domain: EPEVTQTPSHQVTQMGQEVILRCVPISNHLYFYWYRQILGQKVEFLVSFYNNEISEKSEIFDDQFSVERPDGSNFTLKIRSTKLEDSAMYFCAGGSSTVYEQYFGPGTRLTVT.

Remarks on this clone: An end of the junction does not agree with germline; a read error may underlie this. This rearrangement joins TRBV4-1 to TRBJ1-1; D remains ambiguous. Germline CDR1 reads MGHRA; CDR2 reads YSYEKL. The CDR3 runs to 15 residues. In DNA, the CDR3 is TGTGCCAGCAGCCAAGAGAGGGTACGGAACACTGAAGCTTTCTTT. Translated, it gives CASSQERVRNTEAFF.

This clone was seen once. The chain uses TRBV6-1 and TRBJ1-3; D remains unclear. The CDR3 length is 16 residues. V was clipped by 2 bases and J by 0 bases, with 11 bases between them. From germline, CDR1 is MNHNS and CDR2 SASEGT. CDR3 coding DNA: TGTGCCAGCAGTGAAACTCCCCGAACCTCTGGAAACACCATATATTTT. It specifies CASSETPRTSGNTIYF.

The chain is built from TRBV5-1 and TRBJ1-2; 9 bases are a match to TRBD1. CDR1 is SGHRS and CDR2 is YFSETQ in the germline V gene. CDR3 length equals 14 residues. Germline trimming cut 0 bases from V and 6 bases from J; bases unmatched to any gene: 3. CDR3 region: CASSLDRGLDGYTF. CDR3 DNA: TGCGCCAGCAGCTTGGACAGGGGGCTGGATGGCTACACCTTC.

This clone was found once. V and J are TRBV11-3 and TRBJ1-3; no firm D call. Trimming shortened V by 4 bases and J by 0 bases, and 13 bases separated the two germline ends. This CDR3 has 16 amino acids. Germline V gene data show CDR1 as SGHNT and CDR2 as YENEEA. The CDR3 sequence: CASSSFDGFSGNTIYF. As DNA, the CDR3 is TGTGCCAGCAGCTCCTTCGACGGGTTCTCTGGAAACACCATATATTTT.

A single count supports this clone. The chain is built from TRBV7-2 and TRBJ2-1, with 8 bases identical to TRBD1. J was trimmed by 10 bases and V by 5 bases; bases with no gene match: 7. CDR3 length equals 13 residues. Germline V gives CDR1 SGHTA, CDR2 FQGNSA. This chain's CDR3 is CASSIDRGNEQFF. Written as DNA, the CDR3 is TGTGCCAGCAGCATCGACAGGGGAAACGAGCAGTTCTTC.

A few counts support this clone. The chain combines TRBV5-1 with TRBJ1-2, with TRBD1 matching 8 bases. Trimming cost V 1 base and J 6 bases; bases outside gene matches: 8. Germline V gene data show CDR1 as SGHRS and CDR2 as YFSETQ. The CDR3 totals 15 residues. CDR3 coding DNA: TGCGCCAGCAGCTTGATGGACAGGGTAGAAGATGGCTACACCTTC. Translated, it gives CASSLMDRVEDGYTF.

This rearrangement joins TRBV7-2 to TRBJ2-7; D is unresolved. CDR1 and CDR2 (germline): SGHTA, FQGNSA. V lost 4 bases to trimming and J lost 6 bases, with 13 bases between them. CDR3 length equals 13 residues. CDR3 residues: CASSSQVAGEQYF. The CDR3, as DNA: TGTGCCAGCAGCTCCCAGGTGGCTGGCGAGCAGTACTTC.

The V gene is TRBV12-5, the J gene TRBJ1-6; the match to TRBD1 covers 9 bases. CDR1 and CDR2 (germline): LGHNT, FRNRAP. Unmatched junction bases numbered 5, after V lost 4 bases and J lost 10 bases. The CDR3 has 14 residues. The CDR3 region is CASGSGQGGSPLHF. The CDR3 nucleotides read TGTGCTAGTGGTTCGGGACAGGGAGGGTCACCCCTCCACTTT.

This chain joins TRBV6-6 and TRBJ2-2; TRBD1 matches 9 bases. The length of the CDR3 is 15 residues. Germline V gene sequence: CDR1 MNHNY, CDR2 SVGAGI (reference sequence). Losses at the gene ends were 6 bases for V and 2 bases for J; bases not matched to a gene: 4. CDR3 residues: CASRVQGANTGELFF. The CDR3 DNA follows: TGTGCCAGCAGAGTACAGGGGGCAAACACCGGGGAGCTGTTTTTT.

The chain couples TRBV6-1 to TRBJ2-5, with D possibly matching TRBD1 (7 bases). From germline, CDR1 is MNHNS and CDR2 SASEGT. CDR3 length: 13 amino acids. The germline V and J ends were trimmed by 6 bases and 2 bases, with 10 bases remaining between them. This CDR3 is CASRSGGQETQYF. The CDR3 nucleotides are TGTGCCAGCAGGTCAGGGGGGCAAGAGACCCAGTACTTC.

The V gene is TRBV2, the J gene TRBJ2-3, with 7 bases lining up with TRBD2. V trimming: 6 bases; J trimming: 0 bases; junction bases outside the gene matches: 6. From germline, CDR1 is SNHLY and CDR2 FYNNEI. The length of the CDR3 is 15 residues. The CDR3 loop is CASSKLAPSTDTQYF. Here the CDR3 DNA reads TGTGCCAGCAGCAAACTAGCGCCCAGCACAGATACGCAGTATTTT.

This chain links TRBV2 with TRBJ1-5, with D maybe TRBD1 (5 bases). The CDR3 consists of 14 residues. V was pared by 8 bases and J by 6 bases, with 17 bases between. Germline V gene data show CDR1 as SNHLY and CDR2 as FYNNEI. The CDR3 here is CASGAAGSSQPQHF. The CDR3 DNA reads TGTGCCAGCGGGGCGGCGGGGTCCAGTCAGCCCCAGCATTTT. Variable domain in full (rest from reference TRBV2 and TRBJ1-5): EPEVTQTPSHQVTQMGQEVILRCVPISNHLYFYWYRQILGQKVEFLVSFYNNEISEKSEIFDDQFSVERPDGSNFTLKIRSTKLEDSAMYFCASGAAGSSQPQHFGDGTRLSIL.

The V gene is TRBV5-6, the J gene TRBJ1-3; D possibly corresponds to TRBD1 (5 bases). This CDR3 spans 16 amino acids. Looked up from germline, CDR1 is SGHDT and CDR2 is YYEEEE. Trimming shortened V by 3 bases and J by 1 base, and 14 bases separated the two germline ends. CDR3 sequence (DNA): TGTGCCAGCAGCTCCCGGACACGAGTATCTGGAAACACCATATATTTT. This translates into CASSSRTRVSGNTIYF.

The rearrangement uses TRBV2 and TRBJ2-4; TRBD1 agrees at 8 bases. CDR1 is SNHLY and CDR2 is FYNNEI in the germline V gene. The CDR3 consists of 15 residues. With V trimmed by 6 bases and J by 3 bases, 7 bases remained unmatched. The chain's CDR3 is CASSQGQVDKNIQYF. Here the CDR3 DNA reads TGTGCCAGCAGCCAGGGACAGGTGGACAAAAACATTCAGTACTTC. Filled out from reference TRBV2 and TRBJ2-4, the complete variable domain reads EPEVTQTPSHQVTQMGQEVILRCVPISNHLYFYWYRQILGQKVEFLVSFYNNEISEKSEIFDDQFSVERPDGSNFTLKIRSTKLEDSAMYFCASSQGQVDKNIQYFGAGTRLSVL.

The V call is TRBV29-1, the J call TRBJ1-5; 7 bases match TRBD1. The CDR3 is 14 amino acids. The germline V gene has CDR1 SQVTM and CDR2 ANQGSEA. V shed 6 bases and J 3 bases; nucleotides not matched to a gene: 8. CDR3 loop: CSVIGTDHNQPQHF. For the CDR3, the DNA is TGCAGCGTGATAGGGACAGACCACAATCAGCCCCAGCATTTT.

V and J are TRBV5-4 and TRBJ2-7; TRBD2 aligns across 13 bases. This CDR3 contains 14 residues. Germline loops: CDR1 SGHNT, CDR2 YYREEE (reference sequence). The V and J ends lost 4 bases and 5 bases, in that order; junction bases with no gene match: 3. The CDR3: CASSTGTSGDEQYF. CDR3 bases: TGTGCCAGCAGCACCGGGACTAGCGGGGACGAGCAGTACTTC. Full variable domain (rest looked up from reference TRBV5-4 and TRBJ2-7): ETGVTQSPTHLIKTRGQQVTLRCSSQSGHNTVSWYQQALGQGPQFIFQYYREEENGRGNFPPRFSGLQFPNYSSELNVNALELDDSALYLCASSTGTSGDEQYFGPGTRLTVT.

This clone was found a few times. V and J are TRBV7-3 and TRBJ2-1; 13 bases fit TRBD2. V lost 5 bases, J lost 8 bases, and 6 bases stayed unmatched. The CDR3 runs 15 residues. Looked up from germline, CDR1 is SGHTA and CDR2 is FQGTGA. In DNA form, the CDR3 reads TGTGCCAGCAGCCTGACTAGCGGGGGGCGGGATGAGCAGTTCTTC. As protein: CASSLTSGGRDEQFF.

The chain is built from TRBV6-4 and TRBJ2-3, with TRBD2 identical over 11 bases. V shed 6 bases, J shed 4 bases, and the junction held 6 bases outside the gene matches. CDR1 and CDR2 (germline): MRHNA, SNTAGT. CDR3 size: 15 residues. This CDR3 reads CASSRSGGASDTQYF. The CDR3 DNA is TGTGCCAGCAGCCGTAGCGGGGGGGCCTCAGATACGCAGTATTTT.

The chain is built from TRBV5-8 and TRBJ2-5, with D possibly being TRBD1 (6 bases). This CDR3 region has 16 residues. The germline V and J ends were trimmed by 2 bases and 5 bases, with 19 bases remaining between them. The germline V gene has CDR1 SGHTS and CDR2 YDEGEE. Written as DNA, the CDR3 is TGTGCCAGCAGCTTTAGGGTCAGGGGCCCCCGGGAGACCCAGTACTTC. Translation gives CASSFRVRGPRETQYF.